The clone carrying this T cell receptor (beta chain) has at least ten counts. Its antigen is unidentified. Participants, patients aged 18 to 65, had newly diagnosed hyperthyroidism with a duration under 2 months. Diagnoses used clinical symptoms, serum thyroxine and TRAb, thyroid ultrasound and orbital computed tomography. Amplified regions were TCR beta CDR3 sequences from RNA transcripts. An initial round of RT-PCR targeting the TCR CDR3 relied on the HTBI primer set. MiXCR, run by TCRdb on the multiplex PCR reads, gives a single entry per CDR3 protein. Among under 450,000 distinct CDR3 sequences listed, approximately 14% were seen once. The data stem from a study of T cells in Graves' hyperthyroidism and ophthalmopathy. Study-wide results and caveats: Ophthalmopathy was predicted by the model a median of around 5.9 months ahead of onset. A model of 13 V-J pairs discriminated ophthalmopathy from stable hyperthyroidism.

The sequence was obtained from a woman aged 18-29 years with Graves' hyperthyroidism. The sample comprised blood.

The CDR3 loop reads CASSRGGPSSYNEQFF. CDR3 DNA sequence: TGCGCCAGCAGCCGCGGGGGGCCGAGCTCCTACAATGAGCAGTTCTTC. The chain couples TRBV5-1 to TRBJ2-1, with TRBD2 matching over 8 bases. After removal of 4 bases from V and 0 bases from J, the junction contained 6 bases not matched to a gene. The CDR3 has 16 amino acids. Germline loops: CDR1 SGHRS, CDR2 YFSETQ.